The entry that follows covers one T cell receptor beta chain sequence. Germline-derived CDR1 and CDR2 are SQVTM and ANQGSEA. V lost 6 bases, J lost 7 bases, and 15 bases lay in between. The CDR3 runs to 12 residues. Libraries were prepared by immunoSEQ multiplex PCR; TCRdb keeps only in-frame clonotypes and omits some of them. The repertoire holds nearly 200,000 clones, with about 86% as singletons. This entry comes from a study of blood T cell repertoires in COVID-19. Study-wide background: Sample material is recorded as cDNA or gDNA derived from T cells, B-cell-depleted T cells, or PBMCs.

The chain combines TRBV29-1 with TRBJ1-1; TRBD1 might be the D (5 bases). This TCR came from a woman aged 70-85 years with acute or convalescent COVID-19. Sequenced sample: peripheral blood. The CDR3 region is CSVGQGGGEAFF. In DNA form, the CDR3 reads TGCAGCGTCGGTCAGGGCGGGGGTGAAGCTTTCTTT.